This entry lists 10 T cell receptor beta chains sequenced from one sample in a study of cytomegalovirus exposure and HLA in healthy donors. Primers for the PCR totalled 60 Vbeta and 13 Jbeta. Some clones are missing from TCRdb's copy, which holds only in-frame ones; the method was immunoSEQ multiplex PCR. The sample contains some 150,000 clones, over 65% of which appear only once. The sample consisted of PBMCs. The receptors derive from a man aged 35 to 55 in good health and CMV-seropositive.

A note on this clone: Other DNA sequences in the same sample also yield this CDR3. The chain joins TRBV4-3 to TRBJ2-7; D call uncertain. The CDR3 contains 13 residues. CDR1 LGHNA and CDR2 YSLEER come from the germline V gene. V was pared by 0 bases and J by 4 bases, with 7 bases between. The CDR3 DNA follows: TGCGCCAGCAGCCAAGACAGGCGATACGAGCAGTACTTC. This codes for CASSQDRRYEQYF.

CDR3 coding DNA: TGTGCCAGCAGTTACGCGAGGGAAGCGCAGTACTTC. This sequence encodes CASSYAREAQYF. V is TRBV6-5 and J is TRBJ2-7; TRBD2 is a possible D gene (5 bases). This CDR3 has 12 amino acids. The V gene lost 2 bases and the J gene lost 9 bases, with 11 bases spanning the gap. Germline V gene lookup returns CDR1 MNHEY and CDR2 SVGAGI.

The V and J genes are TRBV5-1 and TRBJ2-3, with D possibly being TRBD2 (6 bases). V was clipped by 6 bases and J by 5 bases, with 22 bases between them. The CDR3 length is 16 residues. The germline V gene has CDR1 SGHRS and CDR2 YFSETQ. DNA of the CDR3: TGCGCCAGCACCAAAAGACTAGTCGGTTCACAAGATACGCAGTATTTT. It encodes CASTKRLVGSQDTQYF.

CDR3 in DNA: TGTGCCAGCAGCTTCGGCGGGAGCCGCACAGATACGCAGTATTTT. Its translation: CASSFGGSRTDTQYF. The chain recombines TRBV11-3 with TRBJ2-3; 7 nucleotides agree with TRBD2. The CDR3 spans 15 residues. Germline V CDR1 and CDR2: SGHNT, YENEEA. V lost 3 bases, J lost 1 base, and 4 bases stayed unmatched.

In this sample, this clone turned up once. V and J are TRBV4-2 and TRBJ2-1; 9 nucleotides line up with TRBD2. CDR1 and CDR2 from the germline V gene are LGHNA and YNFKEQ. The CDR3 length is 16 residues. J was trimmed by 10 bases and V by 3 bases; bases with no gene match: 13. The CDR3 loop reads CASSHGGRAKEGEQFF. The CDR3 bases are TGTGCCAGCAGCCATGGCGGGAGGGCCAAGGAAGGGGAGCAGTTCTTC.

CDR3 bases: TGTGCCAGCAGTTTATATAGACAGGGGGGATATGGCTACACCTTC. Translated: CASSLYRQGGYGYTF. The genes are TRBV28 and TRBJ1-2; 9 positions agree with TRBD1. The CDR3 totals 15 residues. The germline CDR1 and CDR2 sequences are MDHEN and SYDVKM. The V and J ends lost 1 base and 5 bases, in that order; junction bases with no gene match: 5.

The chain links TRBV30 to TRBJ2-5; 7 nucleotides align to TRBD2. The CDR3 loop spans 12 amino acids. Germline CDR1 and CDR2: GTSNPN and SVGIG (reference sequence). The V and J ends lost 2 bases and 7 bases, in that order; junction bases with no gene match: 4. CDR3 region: CAWSTGGGTQYF. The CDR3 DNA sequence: TGTGCCTGGAGTACGGGAGGTGGGACCCAGTACTTC. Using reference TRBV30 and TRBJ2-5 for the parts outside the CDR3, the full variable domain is SQTIHQWPATLVQPVGSPLSLECTVEGTSNPNLYWYRQAAGRGLQLLFYSVGIGQISSEVPQNLSASRPQDRQFILSSKKLLLSDSGFYLCAWSTGGGTQYFGPGTRLLVL.

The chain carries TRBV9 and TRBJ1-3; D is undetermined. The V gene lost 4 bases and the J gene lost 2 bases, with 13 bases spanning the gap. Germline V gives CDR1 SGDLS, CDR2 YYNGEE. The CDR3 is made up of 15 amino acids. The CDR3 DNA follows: TGTGCCAGCAGCCCCGGAGGAGGGACTGGAAACACCATATATTTT. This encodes CASSPGGGTGNTIYF.

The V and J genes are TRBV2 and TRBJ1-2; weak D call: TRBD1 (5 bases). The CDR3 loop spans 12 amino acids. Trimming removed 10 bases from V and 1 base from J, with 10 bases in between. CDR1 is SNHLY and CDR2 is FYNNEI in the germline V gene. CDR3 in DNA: TGTGCCACCTCCGGGGGTAACTATGGCTACACCTTC. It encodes CATSGGNYGYTF.

The CDR3 spells CASSLFFQGAGLAVHNEQFF. CDR3 DNA: TGTGCCAGCAGTTTATTTTTCCAGGGGGCGGGACTAGCGGTCCACAATGAGCAGTTCTTC. The chain is built from TRBV28 and TRBJ2-1; the match to TRBD2 covers 11 bases. J lost 5 bases, V lost 1 base, and 16 bases had no gene match. Germline V gene sequence: CDR1 MDHEN, CDR2 SYDVKM. CDR3 length: 20 residues.